What follows are 24 T cell receptor beta chains derived from one specimen sequenced in a study of T-cell memory formation after mild COVID-19. TCRdb fed the 5' RACE reads into MiXCR, producing one record per CDR3 protein. The data contain roughly 380,000 distinct CDR3 sequences, 25% to 30% of them seen just once; the ten biggest clones take up roughly 12%. The sequenced sample was PBMCs or a T cell subset sorted from them (not recorded which). These TCRs come from an adult woman who had mild COVID-19 (a few samples of this study predate the infection). Cell type and time point are not known.

The genes are TRBV9 and TRBJ2-2, with 8 nucleotides matching TRBD2. The germline CDR1 and CDR2 sequences are SGDLS and YYNGEE. V was pared by 0 bases and J by 6 bases, with 7 bases of the junction left unmatched. This CDR3 contains 16 residues. The CDR3 DNA reads TGTGCCAGCAGCGTAGATGTAGCGGGATTGCCCGGGGAGCTGTTTTTT. Residues: CASSVDVAGLPGELFF.

This rearrangement joins TRBV12-3 or TRBV12-4 to TRBJ2-1; TRBD2 aligns across 9 bases. CDR3 length: 16 residues. The J segment lost 3 bases and the V segment lost 8 bases, leaving 11 bases of the junction unmatched. The CDR3 DNA is TGTGCCAGCGCCCGCAAGGGGCGGGGGGGCTACAATGAGCAGTTCTTC. This translates into CASARKGRGGYNEQFF.

This sequence joins TRBV30 and TRBJ1-2; TRBD1 agrees at 10 bases. V lost 5 bases to trimming and J lost 7 bases; unmatched junction nucleotides: 1. The CDR3 spans 11 residues. Germline assignment: CDR1 GTSNPN and CDR2 SVGIG (reference sequence). The CDR3 DNA follows: TGTGCCTGGGACAGGGGGCTTGGCTACACCTTC. Its protein product is CAWDRGLGYTF.

This rearrangement joins TRBV9 to TRBJ2-5, with TRBD1 matching over 7 bases. This CDR3 contains 14 residues. In germline, CDR1 is SGDLS, CDR2 YYNGEE. Trimming at V came to 4 bases and at J to 5 bases, leaving 8 bases not matched to a gene. The DNA of the CDR3 is TGTGCCAGCAGCCCCCGAGGGGGCTCGGAGACCCAGTACTTC. The encoded protein is CASSPRGGSETQYF.

This clonotype came up many times. V and J are TRBV4-3 and TRBJ2-2; 7 nucleotides agree with TRBD1. The CDR3 loop spans 16 amino acids. Germline V gives CDR1 LGHNA, CDR2 YSLEER. With 4 bases clipped from V and 0 bases from J, the junction kept 5 bases outside the gene matches. CDR3 sequence: CASSLEGGTNTGELFF. CDR3 DNA sequence: TGCGCCAGCAGCCTTGAAGGGGGCACGAACACCGGGGAGCTGTTTTTT.

The chain is built from TRBV7-8 and TRBJ1-1; D is undetermined. V was cut by 4 bases and J by 7 bases, with 16 bases left in between. CDR3 length: 14 residues. Germline V gene data show CDR1 as SGHVS and CDR2 as FQNEAQ. DNA for the CDR3: TGTGCCAGCAGCTCCTACGTGGACGGGAATGAAGCTTTCTTT. Translating gives CASSSYVDGNEAFF. The full variable domain, with the rest looked up from reference TRBV7-8 and TRBJ1-1, is GAGVSQSPRYKVAKRGQDVALRCDPISGHVSLFWYQQALGQGPEFLTYFQNEAQLDKSGLPSDRFFAERPEGSVSTLKIQRTQQEDSAVYLCASSSYVDGNEAFFGQGTRLTVV.

This clonotype was observed a handful of times. The J gene is TRBJ2-1, the V gene TRBV9; 7 nucleotides align to TRBD2. The V gene end was trimmed by 0 bases and the J gene end by 3 bases; junction bases not matched to a gene: 3. This CDR3 contains 15 residues. Germline V CDR1 and CDR2: SGDLS, YYNGEE. The CDR3 loop reads CASSVAGGLYNEQFF. The CDR3 DNA reads as TGTGCCAGCAGCGTAGCGGGAGGTCTCTACAATGAGCAGTTCTTC.

The chain uses TRBV7-9 and TRBJ2-3; a weak D match, TRBD2 (6 bases). Germline assignment: CDR1 SEHNR and CDR2 FQNEAQ (reference sequence). Trimming stripped 2 bases from V and 1 base from J, with 16 bases between. The CDR3 contains 17 residues. CDR3 amino acids: CASSLSTQLAGTDTQYF. The CDR3 DNA sequence: TGTGCCAGCAGCTTATCAACCCAACTAGCAGGCACAGATACGCAGTATTTT. The entire variable domain, with the rest obtained from reference TRBV7-9 and TRBJ2-3, is as follows: DTGVSQNPRHKITKRGQNVTFRCDPISEHNRLYWYRQTLGQGPEFLTYFQNEAQLEKSRLLSDRFSAERPKGSFSTLEIQRTEQGDSAMYLCASSLSTQLAGTDTQYFGPGTRLTVL.

This chain links TRBV19 with TRBJ1-1, with D possibly TRBD1 on 6 matching bases. Germline-derived CDR1 and CDR2 are LNHDA and SQIVND (reference sequence). The CDR3 runs to 14 residues. V dropped 6 bases and J dropped 6 bases, with 17 bases sitting between them. The CDR3 DNA follows: TGTGCCAGTAGCCCAGGGGTCGGAGGCGCTGAAGCTTTCTTT. This translates into CASSPGVGGAEAFF.

This clonotype was seen a handful of times. This chain connects TRBV7-8 to TRBJ1-1, with D perhaps matching TRBD1 (6 bases). V lost 2 bases and J 5 bases, leaving 12 bases between the germline ends. This CDR3 region has 14 residues. CDR1 is SGHVS and CDR2 is FQNEAQ in the germline V gene. This CDR3 is CASSLRWGRTEAFF. The CDR3 nucleotides read TGTGCCAGCAGCTTACGATGGGGGCGGACTGAAGCTTTCTTT.

This clonotype was counted between two and nine times. This sequence joins TRBV11-3 and TRBJ2-1; TRBD2 is a possible D gene (7 bases). The CDR3 spans 16 residues. Germline V gene sequence: CDR1 SGHNT, CDR2 YENEEA. V lost 0 bases, J lost 8 bases, and 17 bases lay in between. CDR3 loop: CASSLEGTGAGDEQFF. The CDR3 nucleotides read TGTGCCAGCAGCTTAGAGGGAACGGGGGCGGGGGATGAGCAGTTCTTC. The whole variable domain, filled in from reference TRBV11-3 and TRBJ2-1, reads EAGVVQSPRYKIIEKKQPVAFWCNPISGHNTLYWYLQNLGQGPELLIRYENEEAVDDSQLPKDRFSAERLKGVDSTLKIQPAELGDSAVYLCASSLEGTGAGDEQFFGPGTRLTVL.

The rearrangement links TRBV12-3 or TRBV12-4 to TRBJ1-2; TRBD1 matches 7 bases. J gave up 7 bases and V 1 base, and 3 bases lay outside the gene matches. The CDR3 contains 13 residues. CDR3 nucleotide sequence: TGTGCCAGCAGTTTAGTACAGGGGTCTGGCTACACCTTC. This sequence encodes CASSLVQGSGYTF.

This clonotype came up a few times. The rearrangement uses TRBV5-1 and TRBJ2-1; D is possibly TRBD1 (6 bases). The V gene lost 4 bases and the J gene lost 9 bases, with 26 bases spanning the gap. Germline V CDR1 and CDR2: SGHRS, YFSETQ. This CDR3 is built from 17 residues. DNA of the CDR3: TGCGCCAGCAGCCGCCTGATACAGGGCGGAGGTAACAGTGAGCAGTTCTTC. It yields the protein CASSRLIQGGGNSEQFF. Together with reference TRBV5-1 and TRBJ2-1, the CDR3 gives the full variable domain: KAGVTQTPRYLIKTRGQQVTLSCSPISGHRSVSWYQQTPGQGLQFLFEYFSETQRNKGNFPGRFSGRQFSNSRSEMNVSTLELGDSALYLCASSRLIQGGGNSEQFFGPGTRLTVL.

V is TRBV2 and J is TRBJ2-7; 8 bases map to TRBD2. CDR1 is SNHLY and CDR2 is FYNNEI in the germline V gene. Trimming removed 6 bases from V and 7 bases from J; junction bases left unmatched: 8. There are 13 residues in the CDR3. CDR3 loop: CASSGGDYEEQYF. The CDR3, as DNA: TGTGCCAGCAGCGGGGGGGACTACGAAGAGCAGTACTTC.

This clonotype was seen only a few times. This chain joins TRBV29-1 and TRBJ2-5, with a possible D match to TRBD2 (5 bases). The V end was cut by 6 bases, the J end by 2 bases, with 19 bases between. CDR1 and CDR2 from the germline V gene are SQVTM and ANQGSEA. The CDR3 length is 15 residues. CDR3 coding DNA: TGCAGCGTAGGAGGAGTTGGCGGCGTACAAGAGACCCAGTACTTC. It codes for CSVGGVGGVQETQYF.

The V call is TRBV12-3 or TRBV12-4, the J call TRBJ2-1, with D possibly being TRBD2 (5 bases). V gave up 5 bases and J gave up 10 bases, with 12 bases separating them. This CDR3 has 12 residues. CDR3 in DNA: TGTGCCAGCAGTCTAGAGCGGACCGAGCAGTTCTTC. Protein product: CASSLERTEQFF.

The genes are TRBV27 and TRBJ2-3; 7 bases fit TRBD1. Unmatched junction bases numbered 13, after V lost 6 bases and J lost 7 bases. The CDR3 consists of 15 residues. Per germline, CDR1 MNHEY and CDR2 SMNVEV (reference sequence). The CDR3 loop is CASSPPGQPFHTQYF. The CDR3 DNA reads TGTGCCAGCAGCCCCCCGGGACAGCCTTTCCATACGCAGTATTTT.

This clonotype has only a few counts. J is TRBJ2-4 and V is TRBV27; 7 positions agree with TRBD1. The V segment lost 5 bases and the J segment 1 base; nucleotides outside the gene matches: 2. The CDR3 runs to 14 residues. CDR1 and CDR2 from the germline V gene are MNHEY and SMNVEV (reference sequence). CDR3 sequence: CASSPRGAKNIQYF. The CDR3 region has the DNA TGTGCCAGCAGTCCCAGGGGGGCCAAAAACATTCAGTACTTC.

This clonotype was observed many times. The chain is built from TRBV20-1 and TRBJ2-1; D is unresolved. V was trimmed by 0 bases and J by 0 bases, leaving 12 bases between them. CDR1 is DFQATT and CDR2 is SNEGSKA in the germline V gene (reference sequence). The CDR3 runs to 16 residues. In DNA, the CDR3 is TGCAGTGCTAGAGATCCAGACACCCGCTCCTACAATGAGCAGTTCTTC. Protein: CSARDPDTRSYNEQFF.

This clonotype appeared a few times. The J gene is TRBJ2-1, the V gene TRBV5-1, with D possibly TRBD2 on 5 matching bases. The V and J ends lost 0 bases and 5 bases respectively, with 12 bases between them. CDR1 is SGHRS, CDR2 YFSETQ, per germline. The CDR3 sequence is 15 residues long. CDR3 residues: CASSLVSAGDNEQFF. DNA for the CDR3: TGCGCCAGCAGCTTGGTTAGCGCCGGTGACAATGAGCAGTTCTTC.

V usage is TRBV7-2 and J usage is TRBJ2-7; TRBD2 might be the D (5 bases). From germline, CDR1 is SGHTA and CDR2 FQGNSA. V was pared by 0 bases and J by 3 bases, with 12 bases between. The CDR3 is made up of 15 amino acids. CDR3 in amino acids: CASSLANYGSYEQYF. The CDR3 region has the DNA TGTGCCAGCAGCTTAGCTAACTATGGGAGCTACGAGCAGTACTTC.

The chain is built from TRBV7-2 and TRBJ1-3, with D hard to call. Trimming took off 3 bases at V and 6 bases at J, with 9 bases between the two ends. The CDR3 extends over 13 amino acids. Germline V gene sequence: CDR1 SGHTA, CDR2 FQGNSA. The CDR3 nucleotides read TGTGCCAGCAGCTTGGCCTACTCAAACACCATATATTTT. It translates to CASSLAYSNTIYF.

This chain joins TRBV29-1 and TRBJ1-2; 7 bases are shared with TRBD1. Per the germline V gene, CDR1 is SQVTM and CDR2 is ANQGSEA. V shed 5 bases, J shed 0 bases, and the junction held 9 bases outside the gene matches. This CDR3 has 15 residues. The CDR3 loop is CSVIGQAKTNYGYTF. The CDR3 nucleotides read TGCAGCGTTATCGGACAGGCCAAAACTAACTATGGCTACACCTTC.

The chain is built from TRBV2 and TRBJ1-1, with TRBD1 as a possible D gene (5 bases). This CDR3 spans 13 amino acids. Germline V gives CDR1 SNHLY, CDR2 FYNNEI. With 3 bases removed from V and 4 bases from J, the gap between germline ends came to 9 bases. This CDR3 is CASSEGVSTEAFF. CDR3 in DNA: TGTGCCAGCAGTGAGGGGGTGAGCACTGAAGCTTTCTTT.